Listed below are T cell receptor beta chains from one sample, sequenced in a study of graft-versus-host responses after intestinal transplantation. Measured with immunoSEQ multiplex PCR; TCRdb has only the in-frame clones, and not every one. Of 120,000 or so clones in the sample, 93% were seen once. No antigen is known for these receptors. Sequenced here: unstimulated CD8+ T cells sorted from spleen or lymph node cells, sampled before intestinal transplant. The receptors shown here come from a human donor who received an intestinal transplant. The CDR3 runs from the conserved cysteine through the conserved F or W. Fields, in order: V gene, clone size, D gene, J gene, CDR3 protein, CDR3 DNA. D genes are given only for firm matches. A row's size may be missing; if present it is once, few, many or a size class.

TRBV27,once,.,TRBJ1-1,CASSLSIVRTIDTEAFF,TGTGCCAGCAGTTTATCGATTGTGAGGACAATTGACACTGAAGCTTTCTTT
TRBV6-6,few,.,TRBJ2-2,CASSNRQERTGELFF,TGTGCCAGCAGTAACAGACAGGAAAGAACCGGGGAGCTGTTTTTT
TRBV5-1,.,.,TRBJ2-5,CASSFGTEDMGGETQYF,TGCGCCAGCAGCTTTGGGACCGAGGACATGGGTGGGGAGACCCAGTACTTC
TRBV11-3,.,.,TRBJ2-7,CASSLAQGSYEQYF,TGTGCCAGCAGCTTAGCACAGGGCTCCTACGAGCAGTACTTC
TRBV10-3,.,TRBD1,TRBJ2-7,CATRGQGAYEQYF,TGTGCCACTAGAGGACAGGGGGCCTACGAGCAGTACTTC
TRBV9,.,.,TRBJ2-5,CASSVDAGAETQYF,TGTGCCAGCAGCGTCGATGCGGGGGCCGAGACCCAGTACTTC
TRBV5-6,.,.,TRBJ2-7,CASSDRQEYEQYF,TGTGCCAGCAGCGATCGACAGGAGTACGAGCAGTACTTC
TRBV9,.,TRBD2,TRBJ2-5,CASSVGTSGKETQYF,TGTGCCAGCAGCGTAGGGACTAGCGGGAAAGAGACCCAGTACTTC
TRBV9,.,TRBD2,TRBJ2-1,CASNIAGFNSDEQFF,TGTGCCAGCAACATAGCGGGTTTTAATAGCGATGAGCAGTTCTTC
TRBV16,once,.,TRBJ2-7,CASSPRSYSYEQYF,TGTGCCAGCAGCCCCCGGTCCTATAGCTACGAGCAGTACTTC
TRBV13,.,.,TRBJ2-1,CASSPIAMYEQFF,TGTGCCAGCAGCCCCATTGCGATGTATGAGCAGTTCTTC
TRBV27,.,.,TRBJ2-7,CASSLFASVPSYEQYF,TGTGCCAGCAGTTTATTTGCTAGCGTGCCTTCCTACGAGCAGTACTTC
TRBV7-8,.,.,TRBJ1-5,CASSPHEYQPQHF,TGTGCCAGCAGCCCACACGAATATCAGCCCCAGCATTTT
TRBV21-1,once,.,TRBJ2-7,CASSRLKGSYEQYF,TGTGCCAGCAGCAGACTAAAGGGGAGCTACGAGCAGTACTTC
TRBV27,.,TRBD2,TRBJ2-1,CASSYGGTYNEQFF,TGTGCCAGCAGTTACGGGGGGACCTACAATGAGCAGTTCTTC
TRBV27,once,TRBD2,TRBJ2-7,CASSLSGAGVYEQYF,TGTGCCAGCAGTTTGTCCGGAGCGGGAGTCTACGAGCAGTACTTC
TRBV27,.,.,TRBJ2-1,CASSWGADEQFF,TGTGCCAGCAGTTGGGGAGCAGATGAGCAGTTCTTC
TRBV9,once,.,TRBJ1-5,CASSDTGGNQPQHF,TGTGCCAGCAGCGACACTGGGGGCAATCAGCCCCAGCATTTT
TRBV19,few,.,TRBJ1-2,CASSIAGLLYGYTF,TGTGCCAGTAGTATTGCAGGCTTACTTTATGGCTACACCTTC
TRBV11-2,.,TRBD2,TRBJ2-2,CASSLGGLAGLNTGELFF,TGTGCCAGCAGCTTAGGAGGACTAGCGGGCCTCAACACCGGGGAGCTGTTTTTT
TRBV4-1,.,TRBD2,TRBJ2-3,CASSQDSGSTDTQYF,TGCGCCAGCAGCCAAGATAGCGGGAGTACAGATACGCAGTATTTT